This TCR beta chain was captured by sequencing in a study of technical replicates of blood from a few donors. The germline gives CDR1 SGHTA, CDR2 FQGTGA. The length of the CDR3 is 15 residues. The V segment lost 2 bases and the J segment 3 bases; nucleotides outside the gene matches: 4. Generated by immunoSEQ multiplex PCR, the TCRdb table keeps only in-frame clones and is missing some. The table has some 93,000 clones, about 96% seen once; the top ten hold about 0.25%. Sequences were obtained from T cells isolated from PBMCs. The V and J genes are TRBV7-3 and TRBJ1-3; 7 nucleotides align to TRBD1. The receptor comes from a human donor in good health. CDR3 sequence: CASSLSGTVGNTIYF. For the CDR3, the DNA is TGTGCCAGCAGCTTATCCGGGACAGTTGGAAACACCATATATTTT.